This paragraph covers one T cell receptor beta chain sequence. Germline loops: CDR1 MGHDK, CDR2 SYGVNS. Trimming took 5 bases from V and 5 from J, leaving 9 bases between them. The CDR3 runs 12 residues. The sample belongs to a study of control samples from healthy donors and cancer patients. This table comes from immunoSEQ multiplex PCR, and its TCRdb copy is limited to in-frame clones, with some not included. The profile shows 75,000 to 100,000 clones, roughly 86% of them singletons. Sequenced: blood. The chain uses TRBV25-1 and TRBJ1-2, with a weak D call TRBD1 (5 bases). The TCR was taken from a man aged 60-69 years in good health. Here the CDR3 reads CASSTPGYGYTF. The CDR3 DNA reads TGTGCCAGCAGTACACCAGGGTATGGCTACACCTTC.